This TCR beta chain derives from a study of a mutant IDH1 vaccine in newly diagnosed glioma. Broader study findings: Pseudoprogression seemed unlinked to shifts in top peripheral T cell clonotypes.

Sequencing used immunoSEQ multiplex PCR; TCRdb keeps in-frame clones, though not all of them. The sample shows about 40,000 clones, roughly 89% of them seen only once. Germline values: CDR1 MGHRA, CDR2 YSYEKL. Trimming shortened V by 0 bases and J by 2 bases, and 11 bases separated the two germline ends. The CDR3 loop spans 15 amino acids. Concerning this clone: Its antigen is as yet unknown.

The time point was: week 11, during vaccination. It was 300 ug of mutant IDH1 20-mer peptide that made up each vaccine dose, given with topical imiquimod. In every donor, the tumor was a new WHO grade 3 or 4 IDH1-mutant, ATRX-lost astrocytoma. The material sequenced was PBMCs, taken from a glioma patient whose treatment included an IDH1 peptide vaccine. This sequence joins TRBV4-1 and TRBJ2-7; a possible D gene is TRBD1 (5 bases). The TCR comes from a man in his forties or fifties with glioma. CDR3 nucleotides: TGCGCCAGCAGCCAAGATGGCAAGGACACCTACGAGCAGTACTTC. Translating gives CASSQDGKDTYEQYF.